The clone carrying this TCR beta chain is termed medium-sized. The data derive from a study of naive and memory T cell subsets. The SP2 primer and nested alpha and beta constant region primers amplified ligated cDNA in four rounds. MiXCR, run by TCRdb on the UMI-ligation and nested PCR reads, gives a single entry per CDR3 protein. This sample has about 14,000 distinct CDR3 sequences; about 5% occur once, and the top ten carry 6.5% to 10%. Treatment reported: skin biopsy from PPD injection site in Mantoux-positive individual. An oligonucleotide containing a UMI was ligated to the 3' end of TCR cDNA. Unsorted total RNA, roughly 1 to 1,100 ng, was DNase treated before reverse transcription. V was clipped by 2 bases and J by 5 bases; unmatched bases: 3. The CDR3 is 12 residues long. Per germline, CDR1 SQVTM and CDR2 ANQGSEA.

The V and J genes are TRBV29-1 and TRBJ2-7, with TRBD2 matching 7 bases. The clonotype comes from an adult in good health. Specimen: skin, collected from a tuberculin skin test site. CDR3 region: CSVESGDHEQYF. The CDR3 DNA follows: TGCAGCGTTGAAAGCGGGGACCACGAGCAGTACTTC.